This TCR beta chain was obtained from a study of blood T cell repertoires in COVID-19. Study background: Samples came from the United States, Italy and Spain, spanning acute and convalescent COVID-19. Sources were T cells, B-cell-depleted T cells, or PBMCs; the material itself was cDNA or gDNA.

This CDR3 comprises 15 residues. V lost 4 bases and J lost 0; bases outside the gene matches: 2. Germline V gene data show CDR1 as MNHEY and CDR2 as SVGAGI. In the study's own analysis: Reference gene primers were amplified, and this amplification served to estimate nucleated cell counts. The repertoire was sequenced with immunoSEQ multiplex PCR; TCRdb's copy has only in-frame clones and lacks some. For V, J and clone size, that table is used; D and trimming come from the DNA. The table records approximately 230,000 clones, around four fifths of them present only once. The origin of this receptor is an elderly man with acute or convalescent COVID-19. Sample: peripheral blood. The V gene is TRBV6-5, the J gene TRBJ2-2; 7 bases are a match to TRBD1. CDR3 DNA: TGTGCCAGCAGTTGGGACAGACCGAACACCGGGGAGCTGTTTTTT. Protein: CASSWDRPNTGELFF.